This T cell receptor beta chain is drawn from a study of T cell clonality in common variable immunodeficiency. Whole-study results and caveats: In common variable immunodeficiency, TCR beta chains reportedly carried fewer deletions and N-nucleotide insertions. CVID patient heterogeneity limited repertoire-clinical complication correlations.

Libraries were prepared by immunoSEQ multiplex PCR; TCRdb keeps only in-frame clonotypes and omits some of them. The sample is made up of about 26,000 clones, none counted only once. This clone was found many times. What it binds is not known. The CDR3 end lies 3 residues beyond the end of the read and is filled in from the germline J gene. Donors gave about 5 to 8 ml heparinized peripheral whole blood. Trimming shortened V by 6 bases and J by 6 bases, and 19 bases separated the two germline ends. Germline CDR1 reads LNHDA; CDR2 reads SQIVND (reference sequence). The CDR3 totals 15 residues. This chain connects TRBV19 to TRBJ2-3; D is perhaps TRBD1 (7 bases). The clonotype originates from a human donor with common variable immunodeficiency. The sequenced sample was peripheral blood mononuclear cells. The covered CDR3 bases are TGTGCCAGTAGCCCAGGAGGGGGCCGCGATGATACG. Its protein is CASSPGGGRDDT. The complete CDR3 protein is CASSPGGGRDDTQYF.